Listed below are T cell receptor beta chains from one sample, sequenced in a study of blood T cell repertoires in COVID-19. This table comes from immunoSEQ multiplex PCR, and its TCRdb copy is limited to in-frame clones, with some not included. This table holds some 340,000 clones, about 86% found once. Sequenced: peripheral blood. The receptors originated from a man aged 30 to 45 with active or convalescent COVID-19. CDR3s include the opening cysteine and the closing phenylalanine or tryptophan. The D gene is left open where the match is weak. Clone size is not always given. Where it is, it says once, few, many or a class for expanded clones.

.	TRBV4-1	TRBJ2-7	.	CASSQTGRLSYEQYF	TGCGCCAGCAGCCAGACAGGCCGGCTTTCCTACGAGCAGTACTTC
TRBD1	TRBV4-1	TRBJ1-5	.	CASSQTGAGIGNQPQHF	TGCGCCAGCAGCCAAACAGGGGCCGGGATCGGCAATCAGCCCCAGCATTTT
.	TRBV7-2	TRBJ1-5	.	CASSLAPLLGPQHF	TGTGCCAGCAGCCTAGCACCCTTACTTGGGCCCCAGCATTTT
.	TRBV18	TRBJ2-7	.	CASSPPRQAYEQYF	TGTGCCAGCTCACCACCCCGGCAGGCCTACGAGCAGTACTTC
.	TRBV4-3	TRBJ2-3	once	CASSQDAAGMWDTQYF	TGCGCCAGCAGCCAAGATGCTGCAGGGATGTGGGATACGCAGTATTTT
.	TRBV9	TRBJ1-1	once	CASSEGTAGTEAFF	TGTGCCAGCAGCGAGGGGACTGCGGGGACTGAAGCTTTCTTT
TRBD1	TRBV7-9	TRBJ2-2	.	CASSLVTGTGELFF	TGTGCCAGCAGCTTAGTGACAGGGACCGGGGAGCTGTTTTTT
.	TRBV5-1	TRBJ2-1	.	CASSLGAVGEEQFF	TGCGCCAGCAGCTTGGGGGCCGTCGGGGAGGAGCAGTTCTTC
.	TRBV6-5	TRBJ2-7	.	CASSYSRSSYEQYF	TGTGCCAGCAGTTACTCGAGGAGCTCCTACGAGCAGTACTTC
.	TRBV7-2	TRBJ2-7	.	CASSQTVLSYEQYF	TGTGCCAGCAGCCAAACTGTACTCTCCTACGAGCAGTACTTC
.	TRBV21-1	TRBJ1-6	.	CASSKGVDSSYNSPLHF	TGTGCCAGCAGCAAAGGAGTAGACAGCTCCTATAATTCACCCCTCCACTTT
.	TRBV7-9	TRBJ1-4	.	CASGGTRSEKLFF	TGTGCCAGCGGGGGGACCAGAAGTGAAAAACTGTTTTTT
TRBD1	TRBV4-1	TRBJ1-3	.	CASSQGQGAAGNTIYF	TGCGCCAGCAGCCAGGGACAGGGGGCTGCTGGAAACACCATATATTTT
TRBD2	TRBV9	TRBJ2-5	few	CASSGLAGGPQETQYF	TGTGCCAGCAGCGGTCTAGCGGGGGGGCCTCAAGAGACCCAGTACTTC
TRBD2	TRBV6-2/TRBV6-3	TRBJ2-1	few	CASSSGTSGRNEQFF	TGTGCCAGCAGCTCCGGGACTAGCGGGAGGAATGAGCAGTTCTTC
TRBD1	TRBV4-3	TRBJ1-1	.	CASSEQGARTEAFF	TGCGCCAGCAGCGAACAGGGGGCGAGGACTGAAGCTTTCTTT
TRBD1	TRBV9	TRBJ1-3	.	CASSVERGLGNTIYF	TGTGCCAGCAGCGTAGAGAGGGGGCTTGGAAACACCATATATTTT
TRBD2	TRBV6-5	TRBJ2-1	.	CASSYSLAGGPNEQFF	TGTGCCAGCAGTTACTCGCTAGCGGGAGGGCCCAATGAGCAGTTCTTC
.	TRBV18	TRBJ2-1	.	CASSPSPTGYNEQFF	TGTGCCAGCTCACCTTCGCCGACAGGATACAATGAGCAGTTCTTC
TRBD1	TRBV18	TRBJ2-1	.	CASSPMTGGYNEQFF	TGTGCCAGCTCACCCATGACAGGGGGGTACAATGAGCAGTTCTTC
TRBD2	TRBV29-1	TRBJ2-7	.	CSVNLAGIYEQYF	TGCAGCGTCAACCTAGCGGGAATCTACGAGCAGTACTTC
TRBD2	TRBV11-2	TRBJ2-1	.	CASRGLVHNEQFF	TGTGCCAGCAGGGGACTAGTGCACAATGAGCAGTTCTTC
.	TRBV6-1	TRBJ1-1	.	CASSEGLGAFTSAEAFF	TGTGCCAGCAGTGAAGGCCTAGGGGCTTTTACGTCGGCTGAAGCTTTCTTT
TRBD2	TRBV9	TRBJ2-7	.	CASSVSPVGGRYEQYF	TGTGCCAGCAGCGTAAGCCCGGTGGGAGGGCGGTACGAGCAGTACTTC